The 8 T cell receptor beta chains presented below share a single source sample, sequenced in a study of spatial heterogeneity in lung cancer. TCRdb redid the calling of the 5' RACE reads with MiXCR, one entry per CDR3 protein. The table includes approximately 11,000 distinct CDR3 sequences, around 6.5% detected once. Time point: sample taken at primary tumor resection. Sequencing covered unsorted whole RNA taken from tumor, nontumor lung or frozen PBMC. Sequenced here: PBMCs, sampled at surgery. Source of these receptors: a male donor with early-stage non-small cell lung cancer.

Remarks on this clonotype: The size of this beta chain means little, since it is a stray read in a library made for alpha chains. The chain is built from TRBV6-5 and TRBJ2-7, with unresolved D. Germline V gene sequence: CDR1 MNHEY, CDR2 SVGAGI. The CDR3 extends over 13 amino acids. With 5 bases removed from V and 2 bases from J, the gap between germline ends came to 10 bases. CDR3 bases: TGTGCCAGCAGTACCCGGAGTACCTACGAGCAGTACTTC. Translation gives CASSTRSTYEQYF.

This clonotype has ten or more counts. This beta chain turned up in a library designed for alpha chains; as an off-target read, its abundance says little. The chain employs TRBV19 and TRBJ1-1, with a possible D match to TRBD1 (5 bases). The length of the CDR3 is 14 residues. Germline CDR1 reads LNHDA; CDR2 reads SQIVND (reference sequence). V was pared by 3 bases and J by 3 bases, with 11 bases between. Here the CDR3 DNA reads TGTGCCAGTAGTATGTGGACACCACACACTGAAGCTTTCTTT. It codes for CASSMWTPHTEAFF.

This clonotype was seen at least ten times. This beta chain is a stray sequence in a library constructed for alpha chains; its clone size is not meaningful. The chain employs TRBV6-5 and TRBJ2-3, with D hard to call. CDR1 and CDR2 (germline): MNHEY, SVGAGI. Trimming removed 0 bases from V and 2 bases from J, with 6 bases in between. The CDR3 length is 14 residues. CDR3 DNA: TGTGCCAGCAGTTACTCGGTTCCCACAGATACGCAGTATTTT. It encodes CASSYSVPTDTQYF.

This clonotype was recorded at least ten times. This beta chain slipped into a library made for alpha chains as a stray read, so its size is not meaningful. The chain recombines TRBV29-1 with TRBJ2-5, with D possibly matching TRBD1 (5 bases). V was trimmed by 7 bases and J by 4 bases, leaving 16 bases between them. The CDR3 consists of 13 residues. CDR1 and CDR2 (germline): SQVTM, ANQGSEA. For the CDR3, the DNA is TGCAGCGCACAGTGGGCAGGGCCAGAGACCCAGTACTTC. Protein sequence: CSAQWAGPETQYF.

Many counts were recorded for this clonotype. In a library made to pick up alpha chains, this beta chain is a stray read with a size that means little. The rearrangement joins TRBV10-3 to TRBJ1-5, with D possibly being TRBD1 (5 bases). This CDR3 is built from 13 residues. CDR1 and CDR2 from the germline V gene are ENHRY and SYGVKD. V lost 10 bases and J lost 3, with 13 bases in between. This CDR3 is CATRPTDNQPQHF. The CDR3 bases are TGTGCCACCCGTCCGACAGACAATCAGCCCCAGCATTTT.

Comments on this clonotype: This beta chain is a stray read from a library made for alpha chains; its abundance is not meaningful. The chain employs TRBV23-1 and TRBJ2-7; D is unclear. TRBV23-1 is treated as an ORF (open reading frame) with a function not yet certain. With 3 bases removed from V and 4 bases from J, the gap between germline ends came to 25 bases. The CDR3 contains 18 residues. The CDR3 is CASSHQNSRTDQFYEQYF. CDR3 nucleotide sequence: TGCGCCAGCAGTCATCAAAACTCTAGGACGGACCAATTTTACGAGCAGTACTTC.

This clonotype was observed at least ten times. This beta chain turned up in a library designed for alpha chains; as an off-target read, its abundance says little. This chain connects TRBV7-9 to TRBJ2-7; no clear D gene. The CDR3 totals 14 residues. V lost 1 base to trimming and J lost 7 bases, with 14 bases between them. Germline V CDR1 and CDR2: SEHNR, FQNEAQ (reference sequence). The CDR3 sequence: CASSLVTAAGEQYF. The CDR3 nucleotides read TGTGCCAGCAGCTTAGTGACGGCCGCCGGAGAGCAGTACTTC.

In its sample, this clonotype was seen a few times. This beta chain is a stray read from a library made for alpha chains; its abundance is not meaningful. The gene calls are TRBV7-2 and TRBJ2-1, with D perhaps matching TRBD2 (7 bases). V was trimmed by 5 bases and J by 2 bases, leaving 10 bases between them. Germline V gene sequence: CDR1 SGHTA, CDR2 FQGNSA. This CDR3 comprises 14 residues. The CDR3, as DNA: TGTGCCAGCAGCCCGCGGGGGCCCTACAATGAGCAGTTCTTC. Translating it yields CASSPRGPYNEQFF.